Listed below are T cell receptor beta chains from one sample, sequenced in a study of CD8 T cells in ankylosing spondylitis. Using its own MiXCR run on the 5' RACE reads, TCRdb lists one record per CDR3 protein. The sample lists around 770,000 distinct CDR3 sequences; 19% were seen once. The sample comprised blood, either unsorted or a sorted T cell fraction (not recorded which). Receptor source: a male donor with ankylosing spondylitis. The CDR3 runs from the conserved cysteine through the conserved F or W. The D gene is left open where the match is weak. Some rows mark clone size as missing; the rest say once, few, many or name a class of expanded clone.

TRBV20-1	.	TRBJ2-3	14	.	CSARGPGGPDTQYF	TGCAGTGCTAGAGGACCCGGGGGCCCCGATACGCAGTATTTT
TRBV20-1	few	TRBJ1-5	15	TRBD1	CSASSGQGYYQPQHF	TGCAGTGCTAGTTCGGGACAGGGATACTATCAGCCCCAGCATTTT
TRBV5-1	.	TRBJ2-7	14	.	CASSTGTANYEQYF	TGCGCCAGCAGCACCGGGACTGCCAACTACGAGCAGTACTTC
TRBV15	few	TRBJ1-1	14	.	CATSRGEGVPEAFF	TGTGCCACCAGCAGGGGGGAGGGGGTCCCTGAAGCTTTCTTT
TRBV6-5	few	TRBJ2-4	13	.	CASSFRRSPIQYF	TGTGCCAGCAGTTTTAGACGTAGTCCCATTCAGTACTTC
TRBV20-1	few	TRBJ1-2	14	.	CSARMQGSPYGYTF	TGCAGTGCTAGAATGCAGGGGAGCCCCTATGGCTACACCTTC
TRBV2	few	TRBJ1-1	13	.	CASNPQGLTEAFF	TGTGCCAGCAACCCGCAGGGTTTAACTGAAGCTTTCTTT
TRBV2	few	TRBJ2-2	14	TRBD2	CASVASGSYGELFF	TGTGCCAGCGTCGCTAGCGGGAGCTACGGGGAGCTGTTTTTT
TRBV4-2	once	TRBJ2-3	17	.	CASSPLIVGGRTDTQYF	TGTGCCAGCAGCCCCCTCATCGTGGGAGGACGCACAGATACGCAGTATTTT
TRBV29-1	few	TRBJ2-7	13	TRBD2	CSVGASGSYEQYF	TGCAGCGTTGGGGCTAGCGGGAGTTACGAGCAGTACTTC
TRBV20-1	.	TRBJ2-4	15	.	CSARDPVGTKNIQYF	TGCAGTGCTAGAGATCCCGTAGGCACCAAAAACATTCAGTACTTC
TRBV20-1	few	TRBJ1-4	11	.	CSAKGGDGTSF	TGCAGTGCTAAGGGTGGGGACGGCACCTCGTTT
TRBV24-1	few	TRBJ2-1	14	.	CATSEEGHYNEQFF	TGTGCCACCAGTGAGGAGGGCCACTACAATGAGCAGTTCTTC
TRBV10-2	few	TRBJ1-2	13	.	CASSQPQVYGYTF	TGCGCCAGCAGCCAACCACAGGTCTATGGCTACACCTTC
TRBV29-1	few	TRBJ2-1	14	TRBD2	CSVEGASGSNEQFF	TGCAGCGTTGAAGGGGCTAGCGGGAGCAATGAGCAGTTCTTC
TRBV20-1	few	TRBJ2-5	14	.	CSARDRATYRTQYF	TGCAGTGCTAGAGATCGGGCGACCTATCGGACCCAGTACTTC
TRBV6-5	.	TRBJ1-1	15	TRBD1	CASSLTGTGSTEAFF	TGTGCCAGCAGTTTAACCGGGACAGGGAGCACTGAAGCTTTCTTT
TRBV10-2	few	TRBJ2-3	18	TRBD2	CASSAGTSGLTSTDTQYF	TGCGCCAGCAGTGCCGGGACTAGCGGGTTAACTAGCACAGATACGCAGTATTTT
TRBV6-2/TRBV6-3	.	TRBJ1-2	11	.	CATLGGYGYTF	TGTGCCACCCTGGGAGGCTATGGCTACACCTTC
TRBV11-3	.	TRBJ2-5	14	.	CASSLTRWGETQYF	TGTGCCAGCAGCCTTACCCGGTGGGGCGAGACCCAGTACTTC
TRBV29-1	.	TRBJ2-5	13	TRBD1	CSVEGTVQETQYF	TGCAGCGTTGAGGGGACAGTTCAAGAGACCCAGTACTTC
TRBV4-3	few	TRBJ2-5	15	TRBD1	CASSQGGQGGETQYF	TGCGCCAGCAGTCAAGGGGGACAGGGAGGGGAGACCCAGTACTTC
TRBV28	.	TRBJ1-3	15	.	CASSSGQRSGNTIYF	TGTGCCAGCAGTTCGGGACAACGCTCTGGAAACACCATATATTTT
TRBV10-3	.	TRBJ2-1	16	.	CAISESGRGRVDEQFF	TGTGCCATCAGTGAGTCGGGAAGGGGCAGGGTCGATGAGCAGTTCTTC
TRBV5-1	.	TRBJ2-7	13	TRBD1	CASSARDRAEQYF	TGCGCCAGCAGCGCCCGGGACAGGGCCGAGCAGTACTTC
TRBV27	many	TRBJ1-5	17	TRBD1	CASRPTWDSYSNQPQHF	TGTGCCAGCAGACCGACCTGGGACAGTTATAGCAATCAGCCCCAGCATTTT
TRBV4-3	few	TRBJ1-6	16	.	CASSPRRAGNNSPLHF	TGCGCCAGCAGCCCCCGAAGGGCCGGGAATAATTCACCCCTCCACTTT
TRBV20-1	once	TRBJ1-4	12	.	CSVGARGEKLFF	TGCAGTGTAGGGGCTCGGGGTGAAAAACTGTTTTTT
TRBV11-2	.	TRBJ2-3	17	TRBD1	CASSPSGTGGPQDTQYF	TGTGCCAGCAGCCCGTCCGGGACAGGGGGCCCGCAGGATACGCAGTATTTT
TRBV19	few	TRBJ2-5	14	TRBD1	CASSSTGGAKTQYF	TGTGCCAGTAGTTCAACAGGGGGCGCGAAGACCCAGTACTTC
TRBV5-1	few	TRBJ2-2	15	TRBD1	CASSKDRTNTGELFF	TGCGCCAGCAGCAAGGACAGGACGAACACCGGGGAGCTGTTTTTT
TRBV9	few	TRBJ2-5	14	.	CASSVTGGQETQYF	TGTGCCAGCAGCGTTACCGGGGGTCAAGAGACCCAGTACTTC
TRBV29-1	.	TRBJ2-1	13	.	CSTWTSTYNEQFF	TGCAGCACCTGGACGTCAACCTACAATGAGCAGTTCTTC
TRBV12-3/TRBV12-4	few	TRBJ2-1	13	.	CATRQEPYNEQFF	TGTGCCACCCGACAGGAGCCTTACAATGAGCAGTTCTTC
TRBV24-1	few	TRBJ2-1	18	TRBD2	CATSDFGRGMAGDNEQFF	TGTGCCACCAGTGATTTCGGGCGGGGCATGGCGGGGGACAATGAGCAGTTCTTC
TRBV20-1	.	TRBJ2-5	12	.	CSAKGGGETQYF	TGCAGTGCTAAGGGTGGGGGAGAGACCCAGTACTTC
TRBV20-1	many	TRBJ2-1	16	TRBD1	CSAREGLGQGRGEQFF	TGCAGTGCTAGAGAGGGGCTGGGACAGGGGCGGGGGGAGCAGTTCTTC
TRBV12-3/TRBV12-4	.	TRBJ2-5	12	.	CASSLRGKTQYF	TGTGCCAGCAGTTTGAGGGGAAAGACCCAGTACTTC
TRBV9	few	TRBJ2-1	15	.	CASSVVRGHYNEQFF	TGTGCCAGCAGCGTAGTTAGGGGCCACTACAATGAGCAGTTCTTC
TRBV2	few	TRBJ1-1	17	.	CASSEGGRGWSNTEAFF	TGTGCCAGCAGTGAAGGGGGACGAGGGTGGTCGAACACTGAAGCTTTCTTT
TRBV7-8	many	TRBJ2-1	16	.	CASSLGLILAGDEQFF	TGTGCCAGCAGCTTAGGGCTTATACTAGCTGGCGATGAGCAGTTCTTC
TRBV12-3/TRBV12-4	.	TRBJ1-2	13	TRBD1	CASSDRGLYGYTF	TGTGCCAGCAGTGACAGGGGACTTTATGGCTACACCTTC
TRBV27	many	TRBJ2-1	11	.	CASSVYNEQFF	TGTGCCAGCAGTGTATACAATGAGCAGTTCTTC
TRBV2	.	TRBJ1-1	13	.	CASTIYTNTEAFF	TGTGCCAGCACAATTTACACGAACACTGAAGCTTTCTTT
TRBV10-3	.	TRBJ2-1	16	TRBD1	CAISEWGGQGLDEQFF	TGTGCCATCAGTGAGTGGGGGGGACAGGGACTCGATGAGCAGTTCTTC
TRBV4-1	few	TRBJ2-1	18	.	CASSQDAGRLADYNEQFF	TGCGCCAGCAGCCAAGATGCGGGGAGGCTAGCAGATTACAATGAGCAGTTCTTC
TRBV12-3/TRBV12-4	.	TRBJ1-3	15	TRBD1	CASRTGTGGDSTIYF	TGTGCCAGCAGAACTGGGACAGGGGGGGATAGCACCATATATTTT
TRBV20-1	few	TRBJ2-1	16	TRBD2	CSASSRFGLALNEQFF	TGCAGTGCCTCATCCCGTTTCGGACTAGCTCTCAATGAGCAGTTCTTC
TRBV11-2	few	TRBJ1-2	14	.	CASSLRGVGDGYTF	TGTGCCAGCAGCCTTCGAGGGGTGGGTGATGGCTACACCTTC
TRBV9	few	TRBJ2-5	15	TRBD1	CASSTLGTGQETQYF	TGTGCCAGCAGCACACTAGGGACAGGGCAAGAGACCCAGTACTTC
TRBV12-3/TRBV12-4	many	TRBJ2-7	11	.	CASSPGSEQYF	TGTGCCAGCAGCCCTGGGTCCGAGCAGTACTTC
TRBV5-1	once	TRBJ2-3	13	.	CASSWNLGDTQYF	TGCGCCAGCAGCTGGAACTTGGGGGATACGCAGTATTTT
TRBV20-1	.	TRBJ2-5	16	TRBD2	CSARVGTSGIQETQYF	TGCAGTGCTAGAGTCGGGACTAGCGGGATCCAAGAGACCCAGTACTTC
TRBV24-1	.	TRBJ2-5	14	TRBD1	CATSGDSDLETQYF	TGTGCCACCAGTGGGGACAGCGACTTAGAGACCCAGTACTTC
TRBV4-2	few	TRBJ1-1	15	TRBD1	CASSRGQGDGTEAFF	TGTGCCAGCAGCCGCGGACAGGGGGATGGCACTGAAGCTTTCTTT
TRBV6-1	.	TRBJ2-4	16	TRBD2	CASSAGGVRAKNIQYF	TGTGCCAGCAGCGCGGGGGGAGTACGAGCCAAAAACATTCAGTACTTC